This is a list of T cell receptor beta chains from one sample in a study of Graves' ophthalmopathy and Graves' hyperthyroidism. A single record per CDR3 protein comes from TCRdb applying MiXCR to the multiplex PCR reads. The sample shows about 420,000 distinct CDR3 sequences, more than 20% of them seen only once. Sequencing used peripheral blood. These TCRs come from a woman aged 18-35 years with stable Graves' hyperthyroidism. CDR3s leave out the opening cysteine and the closing phenylalanine or tryptophan. Only some rows state a clone size, as once, few, many or a class for expanded clones.

. | TRBJ1-1 | TRBV6-1 | ASSAQGHTEAF
many | TRBJ1-6 | TRBV25-1 | ASSGPQGRVSPLH
many | TRBJ2-2 | TRBV11-2 | ASSSLVVVGTGELF
many | TRBJ2-5 | TRBV7-8 | ASSFLREGWDETQY
. | TRBJ1-5 | TRBV6-2/TRBV6-3 | ASSYRQPYSNQPQH
many | TRBJ2-2 | TRBV6-5 | ASSYAGTTGELF
many | TRBJ1-1 | TRBV13 | ASSSLDRAYTEAF
many | TRBJ2-2 | TRBV20-1 | SAWGPLNTGELF
many | TRBJ2-4 | TRBV7-3 | ASSLSGKNIQY
many | TRBJ2-7 | TRBV20-1 | SATRDSYEQY
many | TRBJ1-3 | TRBV4-1 | ASSQERGAGNTIY
. | TRBJ2-2 | TRBV11-1 | ASSLQPLSGTGELF
many | TRBJ2-4 | TRBV7-2 | ASSLRGAENIQY
many | TRBJ2-2 | TRBV11-2 | ASSKGRSGELF
few | TRBJ2-5 | TRBV5-1 | ASSLDTSGRAPETQY